Below, one T cell receptor (beta chain) is given with its context. This sample is part of a study of synovial regulatory T cells in juvenile arthritis. Overall study: Treatments: a few naive, several methotrexate, one methotrexate plus infliximab, one unknown.

Data came from immunoSEQ multiplex PCR; TCRdb stores just in-frame clones and leaves some out. This repertoire comprises about 10,000 clones; its ten largest clones make up 0.9% to 1.3%. The CDR3 consists of 13 residues. No DNA is recorded. The germline V gene has CDR1 MNHEY and CDR2 SVGAGI. The rearrangement joins TRBV6-5 to TRBJ1-2; TCRdb's D call, TRBD1, is unchecked because there is no DNA. This sequence was found in a donor younger than 35 with juvenile idiopathic arthritis. What was sequenced was Treg cells from blood. Described subset: remaining (HLA-DR-negative) circulating blood Treg cells. CDR3 protein: CASSRQGRNGYTF.